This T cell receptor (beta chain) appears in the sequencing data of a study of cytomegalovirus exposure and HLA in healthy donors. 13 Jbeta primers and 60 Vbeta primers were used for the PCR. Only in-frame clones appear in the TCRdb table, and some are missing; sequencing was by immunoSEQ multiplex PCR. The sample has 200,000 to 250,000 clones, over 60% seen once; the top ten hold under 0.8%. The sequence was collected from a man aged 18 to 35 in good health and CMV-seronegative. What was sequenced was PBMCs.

CDR3 in amino acids: CASGGLARSTDTQYF. Here the CDR3 DNA reads TGTGCCAGCGGGGGACTAGCGCGTTCCACAGATACGCAGTATTTT. The J gene is TRBJ2-3, the V gene TRBV6-1, with 10 bases identical to TRBD2. Germline lookup yields CDR1 MNHNS and CDR2 SASEGT. Trimming took 8 bases from V and 2 from J; bases not matched to a gene: 7. The CDR3 runs 15 residues.